These T cell receptor beta chains were read from a single sample in a study of blood T cell repertoires in COVID-19. Assay used: immunoSEQ multiplex PCR; TCRdb lists only in-frame clones, some missing. The data contain 200,000 to 250,000 clones, around 87% of them seen just once; the ten biggest clones take up 7.2%. The sequencing input was PBMCs or T cells enriched from blood (not recorded which). The receptor set was obtained from a man in his thirties or forties in a cohort exposed to, infected with or recovered from COVID-19 (not recorded which). Both conserved end residues are part of each CDR3. D genes are given only for firm matches. Clone sizes are given selectively: once, few, many, or a class where the clone is expanded.

V gene: TRBV21-1; clone size: once; J gene: TRBJ1-4; D gene: -; CDR3 DNA: TGTGCCCCCAGGATCGGACAGGGGGATGAAAAACTGTTTTTT; CDR3 protein: CAPRIGQGDEKLFF
V gene: TRBV2; clone size: -; J gene: TRBJ1-6; D gene: -; CDR3 DNA: TGTGCCAGCAATGAGGAAACAGCTAATTCACCCCTCCACTTT; CDR3 protein: CASNEETANSPLHF
V gene: TRBV3-1/TRBV3-2; clone size: -; J gene: TRBJ2-3; D gene: TRBD2; CDR3 DNA: TGTGCCAGCAGCCAGGGACTAGCGGGAGGGCCAGATACGCAGTATTTT; CDR3 protein: CASSQGLAGGPDTQYF
V gene: TRBV2; clone size: few; J gene: TRBJ1-3; D gene: -; CDR3 DNA: TGTGCCAGCAGTGAAGACAGAGGAAACACCATATATTTT; CDR3 protein: CASSEDRGNTIYF
V gene: TRBV2; clone size: -; J gene: TRBJ1-4; D gene: -; CDR3 DNA: TGTGCCAGTTCAAGAGCAACTAATGAAAAACTGTTTTTT; CDR3 protein: CASSRATNEKLFF
V gene: TRBV19; clone size: -; J gene: TRBJ2-6; D gene: -; CDR3 DNA: TGTGCCAGTAGTACCCGGTCGCGCTCTGGGGCCAACGTCCTGACTTTC; CDR3 protein: CASSTRSRSGANVLTF
V gene: TRBV2; clone size: -; J gene: TRBJ2-3; D gene: -; CDR3 DNA: TGTGCCTACCCTGGGGACATAGGGACAGATACGCAGTATTTT; CDR3 protein: CAYPGDIGTDTQYF
V gene: TRBV4-2; clone size: -; J gene: TRBJ1-2; D gene: -; CDR3 DNA: TGTGCCAGCAGCCAAGCAATCAATGGGGCGGGAAATGGCTACACCTTC; CDR3 protein: CASSQAINGAGNGYTF
V gene: TRBV11-2; clone size: -; J gene: TRBJ2-5; D gene: -; CDR3 DNA: TGTGCCAGCAACCAGGCCTTCCAAGAGACCCAGTACTTC; CDR3 protein: CASNQAFQETQYF
V gene: TRBV9; clone size: -; J gene: TRBJ1-1; D gene: TRBD1; CDR3 DNA: TGTGCCAGCAGCGCGGGACAGCCGAACACTGAAGCTTTCTTT; CDR3 protein: CASSAGQPNTEAFF
V gene: TRBV6-5; clone size: -; J gene: TRBJ1-2; D gene: -; CDR3 DNA: TGTGCCAGCAGCCCGGGGGGGGGCATCCGCTACACCTTC; CDR3 protein: CASSPGGGIRYTF
V gene: TRBV5-4; clone size: -; J gene: TRBJ1-2; D gene: TRBD1; CDR3 DNA: TGTGCCAGCAGCTTGCAGGGGGCGAATGGCTACACCTTC; CDR3 protein: CASSLQGANGYTF
V gene: TRBV29-1; clone size: -; J gene: TRBJ1-3; D gene: -; CDR3 DNA: TGCAGCGTTCAGGGGCCCTCTGGAAACACCATATATTTT; CDR3 protein: CSVQGPSGNTIYF
V gene: TRBV6-4; clone size: -; J gene: TRBJ2-1; D gene: -; CDR3 DNA: TGTGCCAGCAGTGGGACTAACTACAATGAGCAGTTCTTC; CDR3 protein: CASSGTNYNEQFF
V gene: TRBV15; clone size: -; J gene: TRBJ2-7; D gene: -; CDR3 DNA: TGTGCCACCAGCAGGGGGCAGGACTACGAGCAGTACTTC; CDR3 protein: CATSRGQDYEQYF
V gene: TRBV4-1; clone size: few; J gene: TRBJ1-6; D gene: -; CDR3 DNA: TGCGCCAGCAGCCAAGAGTACCCACCGAGCTCCTATAATTCACCCCTCCACTTT; CDR3 protein: CASSQEYPPSSYNSPLHF
V gene: TRBV5-1; clone size: -; J gene: TRBJ1-2; D gene: TRBD1; CDR3 DNA: TGCGCCAGCAGCTTGGACCCGGGACAGGCTAACTATGGCTACACCTTC; CDR3 protein: CASSLDPGQANYGYTF
V gene: TRBV28; clone size: -; J gene: TRBJ1-1; D gene: -; CDR3 DNA: TGTGCCAGCAGTTACAGGAAACCGAACACTGAAGCTTTCTTT; CDR3 protein: CASSYRKPNTEAFF
V gene: TRBV7-6; clone size: once; J gene: TRBJ1-1; D gene: -; CDR3 DNA: TGTGCCAGCAGGTCAGACCTCGGGAGCACTGAAGCTTTCTTT; CDR3 protein: CASRSDLGSTEAFF
V gene: TRBV11-2; clone size: -; J gene: TRBJ1-5; D gene: -; CDR3 DNA: TGTGCCAGCAGCTTAGGGCAAAATCAGCCCCAGCATTTT; CDR3 protein: CASSLGQNQPQHF
V gene: TRBV15; clone size: -; J gene: TRBJ2-7; D gene: TRBD1; CDR3 DNA: TGTGCCACCAGCAGAGGTCGGACAGGGCACCTATACGAGCAGTACTTC; CDR3 protein: CATSRGRTGHLYEQYF
V gene: TRBV27; clone size: once; J gene: TRBJ1-6; D gene: -; CDR3 DNA: TGTGCCAGCAAGCAGGGCAAAATGATTTCACCCCTCCACTTT; CDR3 protein: CASKQGKMISPLHF
V gene: TRBV5-1; clone size: once; J gene: TRBJ1-1; D gene: -; CDR3 DNA: TGCGCCAGCAGCTTGGCCTATCGGGGGGCCAGAACTGAAGCTTTCTTT; CDR3 protein: CASSLAYRGARTEAFF
V gene: TRBV19; clone size: -; J gene: TRBJ2-7; D gene: -; CDR3 DNA: TGTGCCACCGGGCGCAAGGGGACCTACGAGCAGTACTTC; CDR3 protein: CATGRKGTYEQYF
V gene: TRBV15; clone size: -; J gene: TRBJ2-7; D gene: TRBD2; CDR3 DNA: TGTGCCACCAGCACGGGACTAGCGGGATACGAGCAGTACTTC; CDR3 protein: CATSTGLAGYEQYF
V gene: TRBV11-2; clone size: -; J gene: TRBJ2-2; D gene: TRBD2; CDR3 DNA: TGTGCCAGCAGGGCGCGGGGGTTCACCGGGGAGCTGTTTTTT; CDR3 protein: CASRARGFTGELFF
V gene: TRBV7-6; clone size: -; J gene: TRBJ2-7; D gene: TRBD2; CDR3 DNA: TGTGCCAGCAGCTTAGACCTAGCGGGAGCCTACGAGCAGTACTTC; CDR3 protein: CASSLDLAGAYEQYF
V gene: TRBV11-2; clone size: -; J gene: TRBJ2-3; D gene: -; CDR3 DNA: TGTGCCAGCAGCTTGAGTGAAGGACACAGCACAGATACGCAGTATTTT; CDR3 protein: CASSLSEGHSTDTQYF
V gene: TRBV24-1; clone size: -; J gene: TRBJ1-2; D gene: TRBD1; CDR3 DNA: TGTGCCACCAGTGGGGGAGGACAGGGTGTCTCTGGCTACACCTTC; CDR3 protein: CATSGGGQGVSGYTF
V gene: TRBV7-2; clone size: -; J gene: TRBJ1-6; D gene: -; CDR3 DNA: TGTGCCAGCAGCCTAAGGACGGGAGGTTCACCCCTCCACTTT; CDR3 protein: CASSLRTGGSPLHF
V gene: TRBV19; clone size: -; J gene: TRBJ1-2; D gene: -; CDR3 DNA: TGTGCCAGTAGTAGCTACAACAGTAACTATGGCTACACCTTC; CDR3 protein: CASSSYNSNYGYTF
V gene: TRBV18; clone size: -; J gene: TRBJ1-5; D gene: -; CDR3 DNA: TGTGCCAGCTCACCACCCGGTCAGGGCAATCAGCCCCAGCATTTT; CDR3 protein: CASSPPGQGNQPQHF
V gene: TRBV5-1; clone size: -; J gene: TRBJ1-1; D gene: -; CDR3 DNA: TGCGCCAGCAGGATGGGAGAGGTCACTGAAGCTTTCTTT; CDR3 protein: CASRMGEVTEAFF
V gene: TRBV20-1; clone size: -; J gene: TRBJ1-1; D gene: -; CDR3 DNA: TGCAGTGCTAGAGACCCCGGGGTAGCTTTCTTT; CDR3 protein: CSARDPGVAFF
V gene: TRBV6-5; clone size: -; J gene: TRBJ1-3; D gene: -; CDR3 DNA: TGTGCCAGCACATCCGAGGGTTCCTCTGGAAACACCATATATTTT; CDR3 protein: CASTSEGSSGNTIYF
V gene: TRBV29-1; clone size: -; J gene: TRBJ2-3; D gene: TRBD2; CDR3 DNA: TGCAGCGTTGAGGGACTAGCCTTCTTGGGCACAGATACGCAGTATTTT; CDR3 protein: CSVEGLAFLGTDTQYF
V gene: TRBV29-1; clone size: once; J gene: TRBJ1-2; D gene: -; CDR3 DNA: TGCAGCGTTGTGGGGGGTCCTGGCTACACCTTC; CDR3 protein: CSVVGGPGYTF
V gene: TRBV19; clone size: -; J gene: TRBJ1-5; D gene: -; CDR3 DNA: TGTGCCAGTAGTATAGCCCTTTTTCAGCCCCAGCATTTT; CDR3 protein: CASSIALFQPQHF
V gene: TRBV19; clone size: -; J gene: TRBJ1-5; D gene: TRBD1; CDR3 DNA: TGTGCCAGTAGTATTACGACAGGGGTCAATCAGCCCCAGCATTTT; CDR3 protein: CASSITTGVNQPQHF
V gene: TRBV28; clone size: -; J gene: TRBJ2-5; D gene: -; CDR3 DNA: TGTGCCAGCAGTTTATCCGGGAGAGGGGAGACCCAGTACTTC; CDR3 protein: CASSLSGRGETQYF
V gene: TRBV27; clone size: -; J gene: TRBJ2-3; D gene: TRBD2; CDR3 DNA: TGTGCCAGCACCGTTGGACTAGCATCGGATACGCAGTATTTT; CDR3 protein: CASTVGLASDTQYF
V gene: TRBV5-1; clone size: once; J gene: TRBJ2-7; D gene: TRBD1; CDR3 DNA: TGCGCCAGCAGCTTGGCCGGACAGGGAGGCGAGCAGTACTTC; CDR3 protein: CASSLAGQGGEQYF
V gene: TRBV20-1; clone size: few; J gene: TRBJ2-3; D gene: TRBD2; CDR3 DNA: TGCAGTGCTAGTAAGCGGGGAGGGCCGGATACGCAGTATTTT; CDR3 protein: CSASKRGGPDTQYF
V gene: TRBV19; clone size: -; J gene: TRBJ2-1; D gene: TRBD2; CDR3 DNA: TGTGCCAGTAATCAGGGACTACCCAATAATGAGCAGTTCTTC; CDR3 protein: CASNQGLPNNEQFF
V gene: TRBV14; clone size: once; J gene: TRBJ2-1; D gene: TRBD2; CDR3 DNA: TGTGCCAGCAGCCAATGGGGACTAGCGGACAATGAGCAGTTCTTC; CDR3 protein: CASSQWGLADNEQFF
V gene: TRBV6-2/TRBV6-3; clone size: -; J gene: TRBJ2-1; D gene: TRBD2; CDR3 DNA: TGTGCCAGCAGTTACGCCATACTAGCGGGAGGGCTCCATGAGCAGTTCTTC; CDR3 protein: CASSYAILAGGLHEQFF
V gene: TRBV5-6; clone size: -; J gene: TRBJ2-3; D gene: -; CDR3 DNA: TGTGCCAGCAGCTTAGTATGGAGAACAGATACGCAGTATTTT; CDR3 protein: CASSLVWRTDTQYF
V gene: TRBV7-9; clone size: -; J gene: TRBJ2-3; D gene: TRBD2; CDR3 DNA: TGTGCCAGCAGCTTTAGCGGGAGTAGCACAGATACGCAGTATTTT; CDR3 protein: CASSFSGSSTDTQYF
V gene: TRBV19; clone size: -; J gene: TRBJ1-1; D gene: TRBD1; CDR3 DNA: TGTGCCAGTAGTATTAGGACAGGGCAGAACACTGAAGCTTTCTTT; CDR3 protein: CASSIRTGQNTEAFF
V gene: TRBV4-3; clone size: -; J gene: TRBJ2-5; D gene: -; CDR3 DNA: TGCGCCAGCAGCCAAGATGGAGTCAAGGAGACCCAGTACTTC; CDR3 protein: CASSQDGVKETQYF
V gene: TRBV5-1; clone size: many; J gene: TRBJ2-5; D gene: TRBD2; CDR3 DNA: TGCGCCAGCAGCTTGGCCCCTAGCGGAATCAACCAAGAGACCCAGTACTTC; CDR3 protein: CASSLAPSGINQETQYF
V gene: TRBV2; clone size: -; J gene: TRBJ1-1; D gene: -; CDR3 DNA: TGTGCCAGCAGACCAGGGGAGGGGACTGAAGCTTTCTTT; CDR3 protein: CASRPGEGTEAFF
V gene: TRBV28; clone size: -; J gene: TRBJ2-1; D gene: TRBD2; CDR3 DNA: TGTGCCAGCAGTGGGACTAGCGGGAGAAAGAGTGAGCAGTTCTTC; CDR3 protein: CASSGTSGRKSEQFF